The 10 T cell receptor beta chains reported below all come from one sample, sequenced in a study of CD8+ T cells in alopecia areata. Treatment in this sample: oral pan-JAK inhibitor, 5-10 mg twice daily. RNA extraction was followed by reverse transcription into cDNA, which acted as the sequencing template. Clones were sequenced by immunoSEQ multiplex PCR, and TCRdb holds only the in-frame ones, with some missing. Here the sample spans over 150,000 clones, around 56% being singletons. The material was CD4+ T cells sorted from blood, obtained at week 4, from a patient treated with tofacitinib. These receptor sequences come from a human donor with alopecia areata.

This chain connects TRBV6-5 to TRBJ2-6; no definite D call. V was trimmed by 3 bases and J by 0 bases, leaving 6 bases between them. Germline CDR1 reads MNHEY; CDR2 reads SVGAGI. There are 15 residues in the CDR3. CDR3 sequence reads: CASSYGYSGANVLTF. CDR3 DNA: TGTGCCAGCAGTTATGGCTACTCTGGGGCCAACGTCCTGACTTTC.

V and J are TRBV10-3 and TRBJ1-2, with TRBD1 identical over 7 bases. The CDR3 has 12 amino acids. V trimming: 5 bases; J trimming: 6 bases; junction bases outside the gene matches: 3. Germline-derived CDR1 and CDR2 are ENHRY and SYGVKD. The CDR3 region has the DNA TGTGCCATCAGTCAGGGGGGAAATGGCTACACCTTC. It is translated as CAISQGGNGYTF.

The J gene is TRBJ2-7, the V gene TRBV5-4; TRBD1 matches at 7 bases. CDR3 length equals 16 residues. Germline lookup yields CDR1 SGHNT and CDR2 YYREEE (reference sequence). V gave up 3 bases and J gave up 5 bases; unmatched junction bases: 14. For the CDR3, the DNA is TGTGCCAGCAGCTCCGCACAAAACAGGGGAATAAACGAGCAGTACTTC. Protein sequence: CASSSAQNRGINEQYF.

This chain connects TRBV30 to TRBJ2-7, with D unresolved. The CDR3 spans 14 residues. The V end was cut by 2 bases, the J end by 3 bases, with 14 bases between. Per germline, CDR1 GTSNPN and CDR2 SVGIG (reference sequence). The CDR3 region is CAWSPHASFYEQYF. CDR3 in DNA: TGTGCCTGGAGTCCCCACGCGAGTTTCTACGAGCAGTACTTC.

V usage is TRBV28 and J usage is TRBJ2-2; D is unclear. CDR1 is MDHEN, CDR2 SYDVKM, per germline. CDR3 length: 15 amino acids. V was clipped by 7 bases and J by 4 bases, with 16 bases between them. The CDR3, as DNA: TGTGCCAGCACTCAGGCCAGCGTGAGCACCGGGGAGCTGTTTTTT. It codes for CASTQASVSTGELFF.

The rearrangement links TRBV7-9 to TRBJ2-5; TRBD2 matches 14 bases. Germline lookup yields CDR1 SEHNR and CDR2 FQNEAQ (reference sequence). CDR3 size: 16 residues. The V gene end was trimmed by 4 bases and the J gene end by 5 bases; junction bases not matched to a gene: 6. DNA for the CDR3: TGTGCCAGCAGCTCGACTAGCGGGAGGGCGGGGGAGACCCAGTACTTC. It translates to CASSSTSGRAGETQYF.

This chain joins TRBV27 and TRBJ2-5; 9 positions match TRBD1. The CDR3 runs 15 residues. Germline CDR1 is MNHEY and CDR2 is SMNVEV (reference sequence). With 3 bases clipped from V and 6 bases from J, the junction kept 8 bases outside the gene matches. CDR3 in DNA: TGTGCCAGCAGTTTGTGGGGACAGGGCAACAAGACCCAGTACTTC. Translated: CASSLWGQGNKTQYF.

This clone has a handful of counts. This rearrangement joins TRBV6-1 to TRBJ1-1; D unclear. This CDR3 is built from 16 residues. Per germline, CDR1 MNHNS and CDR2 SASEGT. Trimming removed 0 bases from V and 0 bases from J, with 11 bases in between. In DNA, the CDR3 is TGTGCCAGCAGTGAAGCGTATGGGCCGATGAACACTGAAGCTTTCTTT. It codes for CASSEAYGPMNTEAFF.

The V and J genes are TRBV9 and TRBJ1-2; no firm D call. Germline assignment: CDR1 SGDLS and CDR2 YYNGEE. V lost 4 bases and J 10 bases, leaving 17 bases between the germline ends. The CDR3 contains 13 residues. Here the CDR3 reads CASSRSSEPIYTF. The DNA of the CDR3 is TGTGCCAGCAGCCGTAGCTCCGAGCCCATCTACACCTTC.

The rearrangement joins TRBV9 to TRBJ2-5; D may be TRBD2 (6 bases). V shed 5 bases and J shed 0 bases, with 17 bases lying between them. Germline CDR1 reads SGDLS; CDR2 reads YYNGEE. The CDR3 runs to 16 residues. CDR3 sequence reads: CASSDSFLAYQETQYF. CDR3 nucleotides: TGTGCCAGCAGTGACAGCTTCCTAGCGTACCAAGAGACCCAGTACTTC. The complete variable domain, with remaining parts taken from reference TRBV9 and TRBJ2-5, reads DSGVTQTPKHLITATGQRVTLRCSPRSGDLSVYWYQQSLDQGLQFLIQYYNGEERAKGNILERFSAQQFPDLHSELNLSSLELGDSALYFCASSDSFLAYQETQYFGPGTRLLVL.